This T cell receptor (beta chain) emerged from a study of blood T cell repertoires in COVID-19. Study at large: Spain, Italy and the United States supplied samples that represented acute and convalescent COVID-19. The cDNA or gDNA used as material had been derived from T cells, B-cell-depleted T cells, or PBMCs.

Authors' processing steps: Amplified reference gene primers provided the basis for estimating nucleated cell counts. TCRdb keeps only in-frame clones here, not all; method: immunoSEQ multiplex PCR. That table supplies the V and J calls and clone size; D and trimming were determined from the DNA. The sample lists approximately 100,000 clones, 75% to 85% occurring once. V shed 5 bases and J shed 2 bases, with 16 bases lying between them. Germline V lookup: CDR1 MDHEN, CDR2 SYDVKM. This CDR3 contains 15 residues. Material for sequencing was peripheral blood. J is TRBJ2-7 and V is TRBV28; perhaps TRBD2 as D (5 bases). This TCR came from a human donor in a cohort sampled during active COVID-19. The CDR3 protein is CASSIDGRAPYEQYF. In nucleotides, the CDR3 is TGTGCCAGCAGTATTGATGGGCGGGCCCCCTACGAGCAGTACTTC.